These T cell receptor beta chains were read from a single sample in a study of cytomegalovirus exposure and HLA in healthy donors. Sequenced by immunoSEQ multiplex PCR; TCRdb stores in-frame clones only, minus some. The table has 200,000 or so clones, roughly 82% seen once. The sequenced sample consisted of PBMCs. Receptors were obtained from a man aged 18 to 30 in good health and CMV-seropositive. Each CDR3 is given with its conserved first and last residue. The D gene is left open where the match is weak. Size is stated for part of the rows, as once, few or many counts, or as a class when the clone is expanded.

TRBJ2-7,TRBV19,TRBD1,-,CASSTGGTGGFSYEQYF,TGTGCCAGTAGTACAGGCGGGACAGGGGGCTTCTCCTACGAGCAGTACTTC
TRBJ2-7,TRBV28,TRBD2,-,CASASGSYEQYF,TGTGCCAGCGCTAGCGGGAGCTACGAGCAGTACTTC
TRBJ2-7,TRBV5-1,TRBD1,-,CASKWTGAYEQYF,TGCGCCAGCAAATGGACAGGGGCCTACGAGCAGTACTTC
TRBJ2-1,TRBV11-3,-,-,CASSLDGGGEQFF,TGTGCCAGCAGCTTAGATGGGGGAGGTGAGCAGTTCTTC
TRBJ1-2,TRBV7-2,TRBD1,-,CASSLATGQTRYGYTF,TGTGCCAGCAGCTTAGCTACGGGACAGACCCGCTATGGCTACACCTTC
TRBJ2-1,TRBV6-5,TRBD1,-,CASSAGQGYNEQFF,TGTGCCAGCAGTGCCGGACAGGGATACAATGAGCAGTTCTTC
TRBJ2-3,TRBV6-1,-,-,CASTSDLTDTQYF,TGTGCCAGCACCAGCGATTTAACAGATACGCAGTATTTT
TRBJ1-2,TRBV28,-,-,CASFPGQLPPRYTF,TGTGCCAGCTTCCCGGGACAACTCCCCCCGAGGTACACCTTC
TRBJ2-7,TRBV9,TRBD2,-,CASGRRGDFSYEQYF,TGTGCCAGCGGGAGACGGGGGGACTTCTCCTACGAGCAGTACTTC
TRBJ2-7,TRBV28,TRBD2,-,CASGDYIYEQYF,TGTGCCAGCGGGGACTACATCTACGAGCAGTACTTC
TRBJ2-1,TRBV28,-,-,CASSQLTGKRNEQFF,TGTGCCAGCTCCCAGCTTACCGGGAAAAGGAATGAGCAGTTCTTC
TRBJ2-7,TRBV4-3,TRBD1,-,CASSQEARGSSYEQYF,TGCGCCAGCAGCCAAGAAGCCAGGGGGAGCTCCTACGAGCAGTACTTC
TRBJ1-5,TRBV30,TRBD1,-,CAWCTGGRNQPQHF,TGTGCCTGGTGTACAGGGGGCCGCAATCAGCCCCAGCATTTT
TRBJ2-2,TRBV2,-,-,CASSRSGTNTGELFF,TGTGCCAGCAGCCGTAGCGGCACGAACACCGGGGAGCTGTTTTTT
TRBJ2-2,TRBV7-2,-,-,CASSLLGVNTGELFF,TGTGCCAGCAGCTTGCTAGGGGTGAACACCGGGGAGCTGTTTTTT
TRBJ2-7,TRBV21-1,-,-,CASSGHRPLAGGPIEQYF,TGTGCCAGCAGCGGCCACCGACCTCTAGCGGGAGGGCCTATCGAGCAGTACTTC
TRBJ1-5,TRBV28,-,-,CASSLGGSNQPQHF,TGTGCCAGCAGTTTGGGGGGGAGCAATCAGCCCCAGCATTTT
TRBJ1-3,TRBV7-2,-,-,CASSPDREPGNTIYF,TGTGCCAGCAGCCCGGACCGGGAACCTGGAAACACCATATATTTT
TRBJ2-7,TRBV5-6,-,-,CASSSRSTQAREQYF,TGTGCCAGCAGCTCTCGCAGTACCCAGGCCCGCGAGCAGTACTTC
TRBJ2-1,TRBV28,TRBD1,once,CASTSPRDRSYNEQFF,TGTGCCAGCACCTCCCCCCGGGACAGATCCTACAATGAGCAGTTCTTC
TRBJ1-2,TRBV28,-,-,CASTAGANYGYTF,TGTGCCAGCACCGCAGGGGCTAACTATGGCTACACCTTC
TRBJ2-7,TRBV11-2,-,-,CASSPTDEQYF,TGTGCCAGCAGCCCCACGGACGAGCAGTACTTC
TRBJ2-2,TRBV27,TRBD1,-,CASSLLTGVAGELFF,TGTGCCAGCAGTTTATTGACAGGGGTTGCCGGGGAGCTGTTTTTT
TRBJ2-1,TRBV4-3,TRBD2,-,CASSLSRTSPYNEQFF,TGCGCCAGCAGCCTATCCCGGACTAGTCCCTACAATGAGCAGTTCTTC
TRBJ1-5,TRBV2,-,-,CASSEKGIDQPQHF,TGTGCCAGCAGTGAGAAGGGGATCGATCAGCCCCAGCATTTT
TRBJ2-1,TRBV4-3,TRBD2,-,CASSQVVGIAGGSYNEQFF,TGCGCCAGCAGCCAAGTAGTGGGAATAGCGGGAGGTTCCTACAATGAGCAGTTCTTC
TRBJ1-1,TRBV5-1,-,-,CASSLAPRGDTEAFF,TGCGCCAGCAGCTTGGCGCCCCGGGGGGACACTGAAGCTTTCTTT
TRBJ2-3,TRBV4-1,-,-,CASSQVNRPEDTQYF,TGCGCCAGCAGCCAAGTGAACAGGCCGGAGGATACGCAGTATTTT
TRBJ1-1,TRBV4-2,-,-,CASSQGAGRGGSAFF,TGTGCCAGCAGCCAAGGGGCCGGTCGGGGAGGAAGTGCTTTCTTT
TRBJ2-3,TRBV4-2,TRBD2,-,CASSPGTSGRQDTQYF,TGTGCCAGCAGCCCGGGGACTAGCGGGAGACAAGATACGCAGTATTTT
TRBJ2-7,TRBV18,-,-,CASSPGRDEQYF,TGTGCCAGCTCTCCAGGGCGGGACGAGCAGTACTTC
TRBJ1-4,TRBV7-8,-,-,CASSSGGSNEKLFF,TGTGCCAGCAGCTCTGGGGGGTCTAATGAAAAACTGTTTTTT
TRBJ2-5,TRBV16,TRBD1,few,CASSPVTGGVETQYF,TGTGCCAGCAGCCCGGTCACAGGGGGCGTGGAGACCCAGTACTTC
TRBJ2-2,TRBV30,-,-,CAWSVQWGELFF,TGTGCCTGGAGTGTACAGTGGGGGGAGCTGTTTTTT
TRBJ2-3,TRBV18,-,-,CASSPERADTQYF,TGTGCCAGCTCACCGGAGCGTGCAGATACGCAGTATTTT
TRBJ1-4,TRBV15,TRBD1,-,CATSHDRGGEKLFF,TGTGCCACCAGCCACGACAGGGGGGGCGAAAAACTGTTTTTT
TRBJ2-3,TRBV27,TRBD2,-,CASGGGLGTDTQYF,TGTGCCAGCGGGGGAGGGCTGGGCACAGATACGCAGTATTTT
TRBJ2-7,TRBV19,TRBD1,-,CASATGVEQYF,TGTGCCAGTGCAACAGGGGTAGAGCAGTACTTC
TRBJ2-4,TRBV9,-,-,CASTLGHSLAKNIQYF,TGTGCCAGCACTCTAGGACACTCTCTAGCCAAAAACATTCAGTACTTC
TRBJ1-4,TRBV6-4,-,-,CATSGGRKGEKLFF,TGTGCCACCTCCGGGGGGCGGAAGGGGGAAAAACTGTTTTTT
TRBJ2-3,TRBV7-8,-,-,CASSPESDTQYF,TGTGCCAGCAGCCCCGAGTCAGATACGCAGTATTTT
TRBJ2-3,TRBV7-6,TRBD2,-,CASSLKGLAGVTDTQYF,TGTGCCAGCAGCTTGAAGGGGCTAGCGGGAGTCACAGATACGCAGTATTTT
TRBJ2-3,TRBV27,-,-,CASSFRDTQYF,TGTGCCAGCAGTTTTCGAGATACGCAGTATTTT
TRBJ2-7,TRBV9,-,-,CASSVHPSSYEQYF,TGTGCCAGCAGCGTACACCCGAGCTCCTACGAGCAGTACTTC
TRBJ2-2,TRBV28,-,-,CASSFQVPGNGELFF,TGTGCCAGCAGTTTTCAGGTCCCCGGGAATGGGGAGCTGTTTTTT